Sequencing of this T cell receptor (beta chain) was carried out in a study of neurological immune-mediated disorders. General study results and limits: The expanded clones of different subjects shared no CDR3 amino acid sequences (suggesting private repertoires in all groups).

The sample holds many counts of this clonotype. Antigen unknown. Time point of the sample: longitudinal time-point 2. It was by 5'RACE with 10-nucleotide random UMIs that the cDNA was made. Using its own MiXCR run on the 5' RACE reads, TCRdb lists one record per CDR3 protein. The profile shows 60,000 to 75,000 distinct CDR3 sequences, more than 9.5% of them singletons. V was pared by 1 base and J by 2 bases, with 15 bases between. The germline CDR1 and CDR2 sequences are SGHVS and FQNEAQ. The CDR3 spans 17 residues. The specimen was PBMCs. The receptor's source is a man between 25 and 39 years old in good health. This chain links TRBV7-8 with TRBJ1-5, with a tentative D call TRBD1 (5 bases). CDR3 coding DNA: TGTGCCAGCAGCTTAGGGGAGGGGATGACGGGCAATCAGCCCCAGCATTTT. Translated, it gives CASSLGEGMTGNQPQHF.